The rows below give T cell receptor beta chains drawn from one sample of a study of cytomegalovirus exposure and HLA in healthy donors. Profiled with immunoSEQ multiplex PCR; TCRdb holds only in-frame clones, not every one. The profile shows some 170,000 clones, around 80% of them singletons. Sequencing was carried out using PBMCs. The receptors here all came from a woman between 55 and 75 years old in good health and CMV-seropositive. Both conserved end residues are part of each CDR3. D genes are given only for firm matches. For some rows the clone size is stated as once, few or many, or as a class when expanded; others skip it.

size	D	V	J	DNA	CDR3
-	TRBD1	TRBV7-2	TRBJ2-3	TGTGCCACCCCCTCGCCGGGACAGGGATCAGATACGCAGTATTTT	CATPSPGQGSDTQYF
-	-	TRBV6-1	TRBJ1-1	TGTGCCACGTCACGAACAGGCGAAGCTTTCTTT	CATSRTGEAFF
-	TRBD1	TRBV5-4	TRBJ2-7	TGTGCCAGCAGCTTCTGGGACAGGGGGACCTACGAGCAGTACTTC	CASSFWDRGTYEQYF
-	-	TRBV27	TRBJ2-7	TGTGCCAGCAGCCCTTTCGTTACTCAAACGGAGTACGAGCAGTACTTC	CASSPFVTQTEYEQYF
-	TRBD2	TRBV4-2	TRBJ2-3	TGTGCCAGCAGCCAAGGCCTAGCGGGGGCAGATACGCAGTATTTT	CASSQGLAGADTQYF
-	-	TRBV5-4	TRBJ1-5	TGTGCCAGCAGCTTGGGCGGGGCTAGCAATCAGCCCCAGCATTTT	CASSLGGASNQPQHF
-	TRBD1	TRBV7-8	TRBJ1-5	TGTGCCAGCAGCTGGGGGCCAGGGGGCGTCGATCAGCCCCAGCATTTT	CASSWGPGGVDQPQHF
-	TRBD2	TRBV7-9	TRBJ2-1	TGTGCCAGCAGGGGGACTAGCGGGAGCAATGAGCAGTTCTTC	CASRGTSGSNEQFF
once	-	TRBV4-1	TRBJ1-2	TGCGCCAGCAGCCAAATGGACAGAAACTATGGCTACACCTTC	CASSQMDRNYGYTF
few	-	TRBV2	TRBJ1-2	TGTGCCAGCAATCCGTCTAGGCTTGGCTACACCTTC	CASNPSRLGYTF
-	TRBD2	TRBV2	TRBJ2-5	TGTGCCAGCAGCCGGGGGGGAGCGGGAGGACCTGTGGAGACCCAGTACTTC	CASSRGGAGGPVETQYF
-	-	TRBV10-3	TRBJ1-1	TGTGCCATCAAGAGCGGAGAGAACACTGAAGCTTTCTTT	CAIKSGENTEAFF
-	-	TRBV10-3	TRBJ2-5	TGTGCCATCAGGACAGCACCTCAAGAGACCCAGTACTTC	CAIRTAPQETQYF
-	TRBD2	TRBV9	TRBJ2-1	TGTGCCAGCAGCCCCGGACTAGCGGTCTACAATGAGCAGTTCTTC	CASSPGLAVYNEQFF
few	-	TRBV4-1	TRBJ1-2	TGCGCCAGCAGCCAAGATAACGCTAGATGGGACTATGGCTACACCTTC	CASSQDNARWDYGYTF
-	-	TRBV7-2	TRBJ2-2	TGTGCCAGCAGCTTACTGTCGGAGGGCGCCGGGGAGCTGTTTTTT	CASSLLSEGAGELFF
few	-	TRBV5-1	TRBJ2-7	TGCGCCAGCAGCTTCGCCGGGACAAGCTCCTACGAGCAGTACTTC	CASSFAGTSSYEQYF
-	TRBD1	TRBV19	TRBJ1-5	TGTGCCAGTAGTATCTTACAGGGGTTGGGGGATCAGCCCCAGCATTTT	CASSILQGLGDQPQHF
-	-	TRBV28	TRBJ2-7	TGTGCCGGTCGGAAGACTAGCTCCTACGAGCAGTACTTC	CAGRKTSSYEQYF
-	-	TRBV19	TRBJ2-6	TGTGCCAGTAGTATTCTTAATCGAGGGCCTGGGGCCAACGTCCTGACTTTC	CASSILNRGPGANVLTF
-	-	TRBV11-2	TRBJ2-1	TGTGCCAGCAGCTTAACCGGGACGGGGGACAATGAGCAGTTCTTC	CASSLTGTGDNEQFF
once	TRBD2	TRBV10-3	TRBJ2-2	TGTGCCATCAAGTTTACTAGCGGGAGTTTCGGGACCGGGGAGCTGTTTTTT	CAIKFTSGSFGTGELFF
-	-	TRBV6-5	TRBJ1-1	TGTGCCAGCAGTTATCGGGGGGGGACTGAAGCTTTCTTT	CASSYRGGTEAFF
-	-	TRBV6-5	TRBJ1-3	TGTGCCAGCAGTAGCGGAACTTCTGGAAACACCATATATTTT	CASSSGTSGNTIYF
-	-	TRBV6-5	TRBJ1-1	TGTGCCAGCAGTTACTCCGGACAAGTAAACCAGAAAGCTTTCTTT	CASSYSGQVNQKAFF
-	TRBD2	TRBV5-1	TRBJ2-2	TGCGCCAGCAGCCCCCGGACTAGCGTCGACACCGGGGAGCTGTTTTTT	CASSPRTSVDTGELFF
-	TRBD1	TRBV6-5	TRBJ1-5	TGTGCCAGCAGTTTTGGACAGGGGGGCCAGCCCCAGCATTTT	CASSFGQGGQPQHF
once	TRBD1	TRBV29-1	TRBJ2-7	TGCAGCGTTGAAGAAGCAGGGGGCAACGAGCAGTACTTC	CSVEEAGGNEQYF
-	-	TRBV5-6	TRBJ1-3	TGTGCCAGCGCGGGGTTTTCTGGAAACACCATATATTTT	CASAGFSGNTIYF
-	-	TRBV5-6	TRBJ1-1	TGTGCCAGCAGCTTGGCCGGAGTTAGCACTGAAGCTTTCTTT	CASSLAGVSTEAFF
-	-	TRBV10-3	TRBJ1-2	TGTGCCATCAGTGAGCAGACAAGCTATGGCTACACCTTC	CAISEQTSYGYTF
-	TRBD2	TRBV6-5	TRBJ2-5	TGTGCCAGCAGTTCCGGGACTAGCGGGGGGGACGAGACCCAGTACTTC	CASSSGTSGGDETQYF
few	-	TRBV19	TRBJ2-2	TGTGCCAGTAAGGGGGAGGGGGGCGCGAACACCGGGGAGCTGTTTTTT	CASKGEGGANTGELFF
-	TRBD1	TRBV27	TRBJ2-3	TGTGCCAGCAGTCTACTAAGGACAGGGGCAGATACGCAGTATTTT	CASSLLRTGADTQYF
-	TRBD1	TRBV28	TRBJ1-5	TGTGCCAGCAGCTTAGGGGGCGCTCAGCCCCAGCATTTT	CASSLGGAQPQHF
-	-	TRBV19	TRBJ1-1	TGTGCCAGTAGTGCCACGGAGGTTGAAGCTTTCTTT	CASSATEVEAFF
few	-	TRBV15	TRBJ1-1	TGTGCCACCAGTACGTTACAGGTTGTGAACACTGAAGCTTTCTTT	CATSTLQVVNTEAFF
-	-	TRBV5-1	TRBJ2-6	TGCGCCAGCAGCCCTCAGGGTGGCTCTGGGGCCAACGGCCTGACTTTC	CASSPQGGSGANGLTF
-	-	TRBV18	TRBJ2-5	TGTGCCAGCTCACCAGCGGGAAGGGAGACCCAGTACTTC	CASSPAGRETQYF
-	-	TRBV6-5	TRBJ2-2	TGTGCCAGCAGTCGGGGGAACACCGGGGAGCTGTTTTTT	CASSRGNTGELFF
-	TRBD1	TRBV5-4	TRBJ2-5	TGTGCCAGCAGCCACGGGACAGGGGGCGGTATGGAGACCCAGTACTTC	CASSHGTGGGMETQYF